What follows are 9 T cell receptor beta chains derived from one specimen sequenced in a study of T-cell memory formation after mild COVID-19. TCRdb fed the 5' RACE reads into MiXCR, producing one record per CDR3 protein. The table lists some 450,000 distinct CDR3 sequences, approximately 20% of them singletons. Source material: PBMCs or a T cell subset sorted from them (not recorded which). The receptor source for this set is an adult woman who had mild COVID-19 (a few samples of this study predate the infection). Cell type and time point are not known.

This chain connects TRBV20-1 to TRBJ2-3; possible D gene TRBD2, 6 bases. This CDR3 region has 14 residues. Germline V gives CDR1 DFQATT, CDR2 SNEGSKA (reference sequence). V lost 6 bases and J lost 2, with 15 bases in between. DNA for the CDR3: TGCAGTGCGCCCAAGCCGGGACTCACAGATACGCAGTATTTT. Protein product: CSAPKPGLTDTQYF.

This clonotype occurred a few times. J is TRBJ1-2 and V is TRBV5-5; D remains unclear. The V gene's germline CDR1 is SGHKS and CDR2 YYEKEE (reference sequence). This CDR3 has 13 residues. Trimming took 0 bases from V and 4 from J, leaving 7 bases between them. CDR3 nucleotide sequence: TGTGCCAGCAGCTTGGTGTCTGGCTATGGCTACACCTTC. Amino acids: CASSLVSGYGYTF.

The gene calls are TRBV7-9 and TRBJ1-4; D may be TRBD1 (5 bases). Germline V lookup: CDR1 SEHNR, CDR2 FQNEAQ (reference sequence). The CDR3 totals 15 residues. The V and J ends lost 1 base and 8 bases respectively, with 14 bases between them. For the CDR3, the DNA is TGTGCCAGCAGCTTAGAGGGCAGGGTAGGAGAAAAACTGTTTTTT. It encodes CASSLEGRVGEKLFF.

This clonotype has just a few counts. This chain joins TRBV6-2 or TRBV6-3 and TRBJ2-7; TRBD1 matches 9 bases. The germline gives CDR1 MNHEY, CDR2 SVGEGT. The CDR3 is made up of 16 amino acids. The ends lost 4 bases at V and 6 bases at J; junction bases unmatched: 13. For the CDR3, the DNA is TGTGCCAGCAGTTTTCATCCCGGGACAGGGTATTTCGAGCAGTACTTC. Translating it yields CASSFHPGTGYFEQYF.

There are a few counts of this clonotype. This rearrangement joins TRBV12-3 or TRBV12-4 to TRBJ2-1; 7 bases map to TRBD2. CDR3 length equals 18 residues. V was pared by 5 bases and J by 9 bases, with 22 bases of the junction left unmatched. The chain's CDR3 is CASSQLAPSFHGKSEQFF. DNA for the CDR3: TGTGCCAGCAGTCAACTAGCGCCATCCTTCCATGGGAAAAGTGAGCAGTTCTTC.

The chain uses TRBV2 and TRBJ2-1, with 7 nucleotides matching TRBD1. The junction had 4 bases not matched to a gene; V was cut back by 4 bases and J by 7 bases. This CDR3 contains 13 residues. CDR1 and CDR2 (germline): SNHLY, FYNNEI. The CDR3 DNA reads TGTGCCAGCAGTGGGGACAGAGGAAATGAGCAGTTCTTC. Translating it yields CASSGDRGNEQFF.

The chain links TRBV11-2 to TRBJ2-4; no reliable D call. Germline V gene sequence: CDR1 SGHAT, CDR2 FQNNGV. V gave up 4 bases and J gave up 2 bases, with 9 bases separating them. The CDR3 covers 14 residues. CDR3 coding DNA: TGTGCCAGCAGCTCGGACGGACCCAAAAACATTCAGTACTTC. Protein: CASSSDGPKNIQYF.

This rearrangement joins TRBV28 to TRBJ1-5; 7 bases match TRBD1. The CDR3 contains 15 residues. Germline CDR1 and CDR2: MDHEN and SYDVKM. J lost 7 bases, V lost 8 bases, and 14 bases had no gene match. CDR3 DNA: TGTGCCAGCCGATTTGACAGGACAGGTGGACAGCCCCAGCATTTT. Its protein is CASRFDRTGGQPQHF. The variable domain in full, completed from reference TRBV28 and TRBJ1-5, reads DVKVTQSSRYLVKRTGEKVFLECVQDMDHENMFWYRQDPGLGLRLIYFSYDVKMKEKGDIPEGYSVSREKKERFSLILESASTNQTSMYLCASRFDRTGGQPQHFGDGTRLSIL.

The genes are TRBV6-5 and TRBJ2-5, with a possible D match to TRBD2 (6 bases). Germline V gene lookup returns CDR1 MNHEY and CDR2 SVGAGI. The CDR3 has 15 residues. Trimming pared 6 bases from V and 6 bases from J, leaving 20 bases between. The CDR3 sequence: CASRSGSGGEKTQYF. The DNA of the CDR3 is TGTGCCAGCAGGTCCGGGTCTGGAGGGGAGAAGACCCAGTACTTC.